Detailed here is one T cell receptor beta chain. This specimen belongs to a study of T cell responses to AZD1222 COVID-19 vaccine. The CDR3 totals 15 residues. Between the trimmed V and J ends, which lost 1 base and 5 bases, there was a span of 9 bases. Germline CDR1 and CDR2: SGHTA and FQGTGA. The assay was immunoSEQ multiplex PCR, and TCRdb's table has in-frame clones only and misses some. The table records around 100,000 clones, around 86% of them present only once. This sequence was found in an adult in good health. The sample was peripheral blood, taken on day 0 of AZD1222 vaccination. The V and J genes are TRBV7-3 and TRBJ1-6; D gene unclear. The CDR3 region is CASSLRPRNNSPLHF. As DNA, the CDR3 is TGTGCCAGCAGCTTAAGGCCCAGGAATAATTCACCCCTCCACTTT.